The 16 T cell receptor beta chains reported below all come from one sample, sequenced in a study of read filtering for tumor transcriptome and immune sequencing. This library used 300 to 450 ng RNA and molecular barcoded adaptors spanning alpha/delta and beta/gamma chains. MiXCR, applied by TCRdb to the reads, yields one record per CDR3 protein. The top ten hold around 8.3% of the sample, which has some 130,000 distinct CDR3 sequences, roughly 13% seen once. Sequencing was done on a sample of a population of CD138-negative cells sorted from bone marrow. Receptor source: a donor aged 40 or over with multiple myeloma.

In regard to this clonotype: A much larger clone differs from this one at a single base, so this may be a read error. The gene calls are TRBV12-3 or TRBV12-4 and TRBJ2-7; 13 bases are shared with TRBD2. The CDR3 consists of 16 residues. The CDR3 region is CVSSSTWTSGSYEQYF. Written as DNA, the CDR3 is TGTGTCAGCAGTTCAACCTGGACTAGCGGGAGCTACGAGCAGTACTTC.

CDR3 DNA sequence: TGCAGTGCTAGGGGACCCAACGAGCAGTACTTC. Its translation: CSARGPNEQYF. The chain employs TRBV20-1 and TRBJ2-7; either TRBD1 or TRBD2 may supply D (5 bases each). This CDR3 region has 11 residues. CDR1 DFQATT and CDR2 SNEGSKA come from the germline V gene (reference sequence). V shed 3 bases and J shed 5 bases, with 8 bases lying between them.

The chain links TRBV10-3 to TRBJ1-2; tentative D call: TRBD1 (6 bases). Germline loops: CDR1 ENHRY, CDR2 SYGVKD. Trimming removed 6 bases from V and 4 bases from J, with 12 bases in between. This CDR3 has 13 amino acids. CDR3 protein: CAIRSGASYGYTF. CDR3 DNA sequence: TGTGCCATCAGATCAGGGGCGTCCTATGGCTACACCTTC.

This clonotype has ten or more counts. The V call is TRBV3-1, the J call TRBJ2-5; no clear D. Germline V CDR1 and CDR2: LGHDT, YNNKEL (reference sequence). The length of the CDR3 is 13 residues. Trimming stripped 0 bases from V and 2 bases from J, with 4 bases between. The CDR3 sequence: CASSQELQETQYF. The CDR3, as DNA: TGTGCCAGCAGCCAAGAACTACAAGAGACCCAGTACTTC.

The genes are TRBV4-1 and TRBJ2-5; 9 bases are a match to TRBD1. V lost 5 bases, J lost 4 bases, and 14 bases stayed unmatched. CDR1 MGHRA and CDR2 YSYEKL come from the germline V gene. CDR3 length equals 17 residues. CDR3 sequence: CASSSSQGATVRETQYF. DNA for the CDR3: TGCGCCAGCAGCTCCTCACAGGGGGCGACCGTAAGAGAGACCCAGTACTTC.

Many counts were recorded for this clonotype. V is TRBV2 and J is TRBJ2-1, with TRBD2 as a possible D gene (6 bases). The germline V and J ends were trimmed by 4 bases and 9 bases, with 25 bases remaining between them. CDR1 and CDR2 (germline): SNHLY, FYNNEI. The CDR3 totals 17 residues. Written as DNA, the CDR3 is TGTGCCAGCAGTGGGACCAGGGCAGGGAGGTTTATGGGTGAGCAGTTCTTC. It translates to CASSGTRAGRFMGEQFF.

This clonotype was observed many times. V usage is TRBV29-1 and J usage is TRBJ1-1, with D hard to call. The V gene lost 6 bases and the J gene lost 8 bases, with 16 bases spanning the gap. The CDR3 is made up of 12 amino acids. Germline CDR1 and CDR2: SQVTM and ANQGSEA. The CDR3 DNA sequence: TGCAGCGTGCGGTACTCGGGGTCCGAAGCTTTCTTT. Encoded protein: CSVRYSGSEAFF.

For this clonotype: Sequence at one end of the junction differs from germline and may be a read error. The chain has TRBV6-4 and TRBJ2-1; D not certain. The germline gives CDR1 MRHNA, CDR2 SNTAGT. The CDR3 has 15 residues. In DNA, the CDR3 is TGTGCCAGCAGCTCGGAAGAAAGCTCCTACAATGAGCGGTTCTTC. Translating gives CASSSEESSYNERFF.

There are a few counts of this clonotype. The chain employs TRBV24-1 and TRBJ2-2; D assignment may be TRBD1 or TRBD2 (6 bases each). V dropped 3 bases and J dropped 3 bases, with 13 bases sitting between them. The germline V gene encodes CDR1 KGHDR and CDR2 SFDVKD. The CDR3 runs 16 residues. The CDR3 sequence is CATSDPERGDTGELFF. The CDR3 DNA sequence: TGTGCCACCAGTGATCCCGAAAGGGGGGACACCGGGGAGCTGTTTTTT.

The CDR3 protein is CASSLGLLEGLADTQYF. The CDR3 DNA sequence: TGTGCCAGCAGCTTAGGGCTGCTGGAGGGCTTAGCAGATACGCAGTATTTT. The chain employs TRBV11-2 and TRBJ2-3, with D perhaps TRBD2 (6 bases). Germline V gene lookup returns CDR1 SGHAT and CDR2 FQNNGV. The length of the CDR3 is 17 residues. V dropped 1 base and J dropped 4 bases, with 18 bases sitting between them.

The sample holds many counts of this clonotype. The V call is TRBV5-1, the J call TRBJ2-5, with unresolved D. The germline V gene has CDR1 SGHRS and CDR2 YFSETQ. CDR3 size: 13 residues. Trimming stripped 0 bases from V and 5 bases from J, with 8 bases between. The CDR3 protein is CASSLVARETQYF. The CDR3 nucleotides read TGCGCCAGCAGCTTGGTAGCACGGGAGACCCAGTACTTC.

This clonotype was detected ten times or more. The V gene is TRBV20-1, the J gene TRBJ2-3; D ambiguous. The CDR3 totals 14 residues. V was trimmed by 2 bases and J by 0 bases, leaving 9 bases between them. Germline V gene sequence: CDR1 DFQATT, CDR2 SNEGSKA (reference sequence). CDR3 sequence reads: CSARRPDSTDTQYF. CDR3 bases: TGCAGTGCTAGACGACCCGATAGCACAGATACGCAGTATTTT.

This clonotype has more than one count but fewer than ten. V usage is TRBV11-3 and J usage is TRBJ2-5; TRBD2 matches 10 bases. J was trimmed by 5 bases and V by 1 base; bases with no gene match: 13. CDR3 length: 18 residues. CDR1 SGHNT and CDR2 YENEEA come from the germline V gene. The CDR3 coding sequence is TGTGCCAGCAGCTTAGGTGGTCTCGCTAGCGGGAGTAGTGAGACCCAGTACTTC. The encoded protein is CASSLGGLASGSSETQYF.

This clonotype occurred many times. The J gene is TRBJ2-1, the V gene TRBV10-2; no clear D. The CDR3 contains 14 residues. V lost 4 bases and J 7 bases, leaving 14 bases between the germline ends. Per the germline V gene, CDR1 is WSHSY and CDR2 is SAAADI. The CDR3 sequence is CASSGSRFFNEQFF. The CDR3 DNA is TGCGCCAGCAGTGGTTCGCGGTTCTTTAATGAGCAGTTCTTC.

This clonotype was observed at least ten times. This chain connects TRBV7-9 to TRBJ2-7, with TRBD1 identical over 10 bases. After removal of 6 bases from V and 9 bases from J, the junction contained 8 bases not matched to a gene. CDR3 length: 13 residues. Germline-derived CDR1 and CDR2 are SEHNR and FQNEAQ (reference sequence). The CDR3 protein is CASSPGTGAAQYF. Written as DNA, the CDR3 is TGTGCCAGCAGTCCCGGGACAGGGGCGGCGCAGTACTTC.

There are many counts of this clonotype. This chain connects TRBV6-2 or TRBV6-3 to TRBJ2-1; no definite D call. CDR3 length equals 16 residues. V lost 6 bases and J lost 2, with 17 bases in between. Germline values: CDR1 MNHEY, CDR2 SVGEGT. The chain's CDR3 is CASRRDDIRAYNEQFF. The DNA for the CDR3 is TGTGCCAGCAGACGCGACGACATTCGGGCCTACAATGAGCAGTTCTTC.